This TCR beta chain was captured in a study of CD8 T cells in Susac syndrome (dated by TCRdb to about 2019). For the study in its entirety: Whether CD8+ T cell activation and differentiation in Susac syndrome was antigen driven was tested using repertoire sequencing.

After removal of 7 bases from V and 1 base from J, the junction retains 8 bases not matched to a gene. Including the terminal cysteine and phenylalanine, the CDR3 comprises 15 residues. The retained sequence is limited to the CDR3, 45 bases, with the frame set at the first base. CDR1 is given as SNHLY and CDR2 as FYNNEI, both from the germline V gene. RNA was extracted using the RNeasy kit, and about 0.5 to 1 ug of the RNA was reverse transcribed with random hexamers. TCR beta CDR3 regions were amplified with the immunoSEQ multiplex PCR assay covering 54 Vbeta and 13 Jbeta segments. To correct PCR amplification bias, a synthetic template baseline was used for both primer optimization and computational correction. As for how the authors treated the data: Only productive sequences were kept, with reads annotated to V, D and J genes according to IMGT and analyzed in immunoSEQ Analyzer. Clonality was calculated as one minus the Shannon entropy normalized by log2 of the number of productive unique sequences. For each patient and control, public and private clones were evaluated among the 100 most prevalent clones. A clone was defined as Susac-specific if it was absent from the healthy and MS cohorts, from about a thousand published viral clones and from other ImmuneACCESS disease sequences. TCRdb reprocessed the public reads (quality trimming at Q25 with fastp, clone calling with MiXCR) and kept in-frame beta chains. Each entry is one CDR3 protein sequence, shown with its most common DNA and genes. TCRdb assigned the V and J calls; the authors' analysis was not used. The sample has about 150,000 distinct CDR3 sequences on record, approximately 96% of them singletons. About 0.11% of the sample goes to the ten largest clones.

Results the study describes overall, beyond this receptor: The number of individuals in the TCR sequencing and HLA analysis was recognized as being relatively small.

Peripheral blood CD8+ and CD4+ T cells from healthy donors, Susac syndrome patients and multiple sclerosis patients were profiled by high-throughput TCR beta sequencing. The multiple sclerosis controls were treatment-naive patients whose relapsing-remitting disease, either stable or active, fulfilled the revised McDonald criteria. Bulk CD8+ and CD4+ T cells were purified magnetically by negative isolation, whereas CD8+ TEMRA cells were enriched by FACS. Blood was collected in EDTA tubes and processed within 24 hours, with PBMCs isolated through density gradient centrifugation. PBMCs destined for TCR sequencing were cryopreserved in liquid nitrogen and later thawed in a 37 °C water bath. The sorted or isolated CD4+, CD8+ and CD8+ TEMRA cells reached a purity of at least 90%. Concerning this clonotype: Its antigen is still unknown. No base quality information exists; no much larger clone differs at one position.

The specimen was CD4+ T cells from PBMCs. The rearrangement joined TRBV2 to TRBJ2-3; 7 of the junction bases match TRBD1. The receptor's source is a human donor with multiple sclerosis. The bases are TGTGCCAGCAAAAGACAGGGCCAAGGCACAGATACGCAGTATTTT. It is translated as CASKRQGQGTDTQYF. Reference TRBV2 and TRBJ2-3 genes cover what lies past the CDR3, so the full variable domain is EPEVTQTPSHQVTQMGQEVILRCVPISNHLYFYWYRQILGQKVEFLVSFYNNEISEKSEIFDDQFSVERPDGSNFTLKIRSTKLEDSAMYFCASKRQGQGTDTQYFGPGTRLTVL.